These 11 T cell receptor beta chains were sequenced from one sample in a study of cytomegalovirus exposure and HLA in healthy donors. It was with 60 Vbeta and 13 Jbeta primers that the PCR ran. Profiled with immunoSEQ multiplex PCR; TCRdb holds only in-frame clones, not every one. The table has about 180,000 clones, about 82% seen once. The sample was PBMCs. The receptors stem from a woman between 50 and 59 years old in good health and CMV-seropositive.

The chain has TRBV9 and TRBJ1-1, with D perhaps matching TRBD1 (5 bases). Trimming removed 0 bases at V and 8 bases at J, with 8 bases between. This CDR3 region has 12 residues. Germline lookup yields CDR1 SGDLS and CDR2 YYNGEE. The CDR3 nucleotides read TGTGCCAGCAGCGTAGGTACAGGCGAAGCTTTCTTT. It is translated as CASSVGTGEAFF.

This clone was detected once. The chain links TRBV19 to TRBJ2-7; 7 bases fit TRBD2. After removal of 8 bases from V and 7 bases from J, the junction contained 8 bases not matched to a gene. This CDR3 is built from 12 residues. Germline CDR1 is LNHDA and CDR2 is SQIVND (reference sequence). CDR3 sequence (DNA): TGTGCCAGTGGGCCAGGGAGGGGAGAGCAGTACTTC. It codes for CASGPGRGEQYF.

This clone has only a few counts. This sequence joins TRBV11-2 and TRBJ2-5; D ambiguous. Germline values: CDR1 SGHAT, CDR2 FQNNGV. The CDR3 covers 12 residues. The ends were cut back, 5 bases at V and 5 bases at J, with 9 bases in the middle. This CDR3 reads CASSPYRETQYF. CDR3 sequence (DNA): TGTGCCAGCAGCCCTTACCGGGAGACCCAGTACTTC.

The chain combines TRBV5-4 with TRBJ2-1; D possibly corresponds to TRBD1 (5 bases). This CDR3 comprises 16 residues. Per germline, CDR1 SGHNT and CDR2 YYREEE (reference sequence). V dropped 4 bases and J dropped 3 bases, with 17 bases sitting between them. The CDR3 reads CASSPNKGQGYNEQFF. CDR3 bases: TGTGCCAGCAGCCCCAATAAAGGCCAGGGCTACAATGAGCAGTTCTTC. The whole variable domain, remainder taken from reference TRBV5-4 and TRBJ2-1, is ETGVTQSPTHLIKTRGQQVTLRCSSQSGHNTVSWYQQALGQGPQFIFQYYREEENGRGNFPPRFSGLQFPNYSSELNVNALELDDSALYLCASSPNKGQGYNEQFFGPGTRLTVL.

V usage is TRBV19 and J usage is TRBJ2-7; 9 bases are a match to TRBD2. The CDR3 loop spans 15 amino acids. Trimming cost V 3 bases and J 2 bases; bases outside gene matches: 5. CDR1 is LNHDA and CDR2 is SQIVND in the germline V gene (reference sequence). This CDR3 reads CASSIRASGTYEQYF. CDR3 coding DNA: TGTGCCAGTAGTATTCGGGCTAGCGGGACCTACGAGCAGTACTTC.

The table lists this clone with a few counts. The chain couples TRBV15 to TRBJ2-2, with D possibly being TRBD1 (5 bases). CDR3 length: 17 amino acids. V was shortened by 0 bases and J by 3 bases, with 14 bases between the two germline ends. CDR1 LNHNV and CDR2 YYDKDF come from the germline V gene (reference sequence). The chain's CDR3 is CATSRERGRADTGELFF. CDR3 DNA: TGTGCCACCAGCAGAGAGCGCGGCAGGGCTGACACCGGGGAGCTGTTTTTT.

The chain links TRBV9 to TRBJ1-1, with unresolved D. The CDR3 contains 15 residues. The V end lost 4 bases, the J end lost 0 bases, and 13 bases lay between the germline ends. Germline CDR1 is SGDLS and CDR2 is YYNGEE. CDR3 region: CASSPSSNMNTEAFF. The DNA of the CDR3 is TGTGCCAGCAGCCCCTCTTCCAACATGAACACTGAAGCTTTCTTT.

This chain connects TRBV4-3 to TRBJ1-6; D is unclear. V lost 0 bases, J lost 12 bases, and 9 bases lay in between. The CDR3 has 13 residues. Germline V CDR1 and CDR2: LGHNA, YSLEER. CDR3 protein: CASSQDPGLPLHF. The CDR3 bases are TGCGCCAGCAGCCAAGACCCGGGATTACCCCTCCACTTT.

This chain uses TRBV5-1 with TRBJ2-2, with D uncertain. The CDR3 consists of 13 residues. Germline CDR1 SGHRS, CDR2 YFSETQ. V was cut by 6 bases and J by 6 bases, with 12 bases left in between. CDR3 loop: CASTFHESGELFF. The CDR3 region has the DNA TGCGCCAGCACTTTTCATGAGTCCGGGGAGCTGTTTTTT.

This clone has only one observation. The chain has TRBV29-1 and TRBJ2-5; D possibly corresponds to TRBD1 (5 bases). The CDR3 has 12 amino acids. V lost 3 bases, J lost 11 bases, and 16 bases lay in between. Germline lookup yields CDR1 SQVTM and CDR2 ANQGSEA. In DNA form, the CDR3 reads TGCAGCGTTGATGGGGCTAGTGGAGAGCAGTACTTC. Encoded protein: CSVDGASGEQYF.

The chain has TRBV7-8 and TRBJ1-1; tentatively, D is TRBD1 (5 bases). CDR1 is SGHVS, CDR2 FQNEAQ, per germline. CDR3 length: 17 amino acids. Trimming shortened V by 1 base and J by 0 bases, and 15 bases separated the two germline ends. CDR3 in DNA: TGTGCCAGCAGCTTAGTTCGACGACCGACAGTGAACACTGAAGCTTTCTTT. Its translation is CASSLVRRPTVNTEAFF.